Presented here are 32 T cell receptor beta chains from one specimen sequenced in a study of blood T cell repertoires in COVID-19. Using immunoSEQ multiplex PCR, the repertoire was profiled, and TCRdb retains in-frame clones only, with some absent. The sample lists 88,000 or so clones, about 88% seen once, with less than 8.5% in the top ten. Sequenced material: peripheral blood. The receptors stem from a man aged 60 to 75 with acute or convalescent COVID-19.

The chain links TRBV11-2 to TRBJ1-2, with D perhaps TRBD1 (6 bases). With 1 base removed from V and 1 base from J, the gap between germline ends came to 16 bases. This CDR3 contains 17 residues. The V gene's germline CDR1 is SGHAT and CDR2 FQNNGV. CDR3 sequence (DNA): TGTGCCAGCAGCTTAGTCCCAGGGGTAGGGGTTAACTATGGCTACACCTTC. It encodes CASSLVPGVGVNYGYTF.

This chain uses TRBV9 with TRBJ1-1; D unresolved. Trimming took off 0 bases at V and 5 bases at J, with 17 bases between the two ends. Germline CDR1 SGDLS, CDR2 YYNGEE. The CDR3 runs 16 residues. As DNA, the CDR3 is TGTGCCAGCAGCGTAGGTATGTCGGGAGGACGGACTGAAGCTTTCTTT. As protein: CASSVGMSGGRTEAFF.

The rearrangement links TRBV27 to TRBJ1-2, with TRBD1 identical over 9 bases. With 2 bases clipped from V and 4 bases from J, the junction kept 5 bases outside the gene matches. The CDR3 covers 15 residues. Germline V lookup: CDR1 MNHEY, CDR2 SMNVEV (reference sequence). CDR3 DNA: TGTGCCAGCAGTTTACAGACAGGGGGTGGCTATGGCTACACCTTC. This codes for CASSLQTGGGYGYTF.

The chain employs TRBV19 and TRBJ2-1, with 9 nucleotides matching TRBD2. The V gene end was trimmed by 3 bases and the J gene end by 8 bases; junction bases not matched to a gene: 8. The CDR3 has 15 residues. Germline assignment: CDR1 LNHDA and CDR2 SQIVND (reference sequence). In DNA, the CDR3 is TGTGCCAGTAGTATTGGTAGCGGGAGAGGTGATGAGCAGTTCTTC. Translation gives CASSIGSGRGDEQFF.

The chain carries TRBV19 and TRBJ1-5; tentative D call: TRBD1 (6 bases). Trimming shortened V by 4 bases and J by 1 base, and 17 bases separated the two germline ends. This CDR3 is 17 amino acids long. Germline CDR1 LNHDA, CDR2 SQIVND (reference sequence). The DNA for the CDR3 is TGTGCCAGTAGTACACCCCCGGGGACAACGAGCAATCAGCCCCAGCATTTT. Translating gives CASSTPPGTTSNQPQHF.

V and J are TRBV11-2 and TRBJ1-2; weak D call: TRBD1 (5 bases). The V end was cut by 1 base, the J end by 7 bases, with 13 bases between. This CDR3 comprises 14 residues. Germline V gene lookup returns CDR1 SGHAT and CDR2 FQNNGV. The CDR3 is CASSLVAGPGGYTF. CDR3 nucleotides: TGTGCCAGCAGCTTAGTCGCGGGGCCCGGTGGCTACACCTTC.

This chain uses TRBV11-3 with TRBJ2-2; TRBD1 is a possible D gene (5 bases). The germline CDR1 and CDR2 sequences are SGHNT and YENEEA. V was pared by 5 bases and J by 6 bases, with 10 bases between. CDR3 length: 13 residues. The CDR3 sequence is CASSRDSPGELFF. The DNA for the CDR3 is TGTGCCAGCAGCCGAGACAGCCCCGGGGAGCTGTTTTTT.

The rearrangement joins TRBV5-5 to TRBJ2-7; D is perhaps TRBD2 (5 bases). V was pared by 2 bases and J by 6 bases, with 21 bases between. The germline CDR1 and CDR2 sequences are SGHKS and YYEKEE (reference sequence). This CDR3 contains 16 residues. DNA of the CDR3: TGTGCCAGCAGCTTACTAATCCAACTATCCGGGGTCGAGCAGTACTTC. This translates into CASSLLIQLSGVEQYF.

CDR3 nucleotides: TGCGCCAGCAGCTACCGGGACAGGGCCTACGAGCAGTACTTC. Translated, it gives CASSYRDRAYEQYF. V gene TRBV5-1 combines with J gene TRBJ2-7, with 9 bases fitting TRBD1. Germline V lookup: CDR1 SGHRS, CDR2 YFSETQ. The CDR3 spans 14 residues. Trimming took 3 bases from V and 2 from J; bases not matched to a gene: 3.

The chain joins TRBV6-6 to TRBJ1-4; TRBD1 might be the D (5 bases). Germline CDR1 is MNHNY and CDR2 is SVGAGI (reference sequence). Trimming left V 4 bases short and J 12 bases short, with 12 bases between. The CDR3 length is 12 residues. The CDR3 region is CASSFGAVELFF. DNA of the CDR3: TGTGCCAGCAGTTTTGGGGCAGTGGAACTGTTTTTT.

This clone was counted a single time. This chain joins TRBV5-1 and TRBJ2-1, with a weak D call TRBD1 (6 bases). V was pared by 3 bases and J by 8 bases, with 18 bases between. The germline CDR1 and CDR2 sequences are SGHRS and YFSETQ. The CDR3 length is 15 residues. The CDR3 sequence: CASSSGGHTTDEQFF. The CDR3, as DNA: TGCGCCAGCAGCTCTGGGGGCCATACTACCGATGAGCAGTTCTTC.

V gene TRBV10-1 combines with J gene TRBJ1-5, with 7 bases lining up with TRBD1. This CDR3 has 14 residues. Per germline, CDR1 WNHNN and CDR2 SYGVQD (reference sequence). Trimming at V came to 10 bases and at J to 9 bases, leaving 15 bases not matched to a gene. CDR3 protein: CAIPRRTGSWPQHF. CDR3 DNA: TGCGCCATCCCAAGGAGGACAGGCTCTTGGCCCCAGCATTTT.

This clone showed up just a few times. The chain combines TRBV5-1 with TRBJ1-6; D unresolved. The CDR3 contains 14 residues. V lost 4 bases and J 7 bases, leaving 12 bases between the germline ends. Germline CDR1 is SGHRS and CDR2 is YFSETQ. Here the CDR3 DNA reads TGCGCCAGCAGCCTCGGACTCACCAATTCACCCCTCCACTTT. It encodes CASSLGLTNSPLHF.

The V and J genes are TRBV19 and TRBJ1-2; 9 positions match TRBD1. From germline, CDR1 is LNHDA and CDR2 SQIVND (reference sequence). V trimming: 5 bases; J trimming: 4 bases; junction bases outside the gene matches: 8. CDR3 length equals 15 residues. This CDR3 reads CASSSHTGGSYGYTF. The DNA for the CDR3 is TGTGCCAGTAGTTCTCATACAGGGGGCTCCTATGGCTACACCTTC.

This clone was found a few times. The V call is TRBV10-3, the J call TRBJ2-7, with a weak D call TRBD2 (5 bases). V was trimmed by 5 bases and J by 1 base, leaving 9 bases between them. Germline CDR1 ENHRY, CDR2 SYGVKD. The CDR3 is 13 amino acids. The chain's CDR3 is CAISRGGSYEQYF. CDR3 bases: TGTGCCATCAGTAGAGGAGGATCCTACGAGCAGTACTTC.

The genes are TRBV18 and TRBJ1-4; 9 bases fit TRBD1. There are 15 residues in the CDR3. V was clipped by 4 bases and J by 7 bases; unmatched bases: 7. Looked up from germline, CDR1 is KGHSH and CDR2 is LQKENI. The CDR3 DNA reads TGTGCCAGCTCACTCGGGACAGGGATGGTTGAAAAACTGTTTTTT. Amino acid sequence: CASSLGTGMVEKLFF.

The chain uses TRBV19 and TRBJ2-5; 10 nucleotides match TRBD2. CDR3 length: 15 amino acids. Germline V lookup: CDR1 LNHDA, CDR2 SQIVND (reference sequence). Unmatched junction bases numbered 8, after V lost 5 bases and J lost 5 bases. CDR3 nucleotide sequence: TGTGCCAGTAGTTCGAGCGGGAGGGCAGATGAGACCCAGTACTTC. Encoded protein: CASSSSGRADETQYF. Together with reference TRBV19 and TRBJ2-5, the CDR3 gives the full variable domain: DGGITQSPKYLFRKEGQNVTLSCEQNLNHDAMYWYRQDPGQGLRLIYYSQIVNDFQKGDIAEGYSVSREKKESFPLTVTSAQKNPTAFYLCASSSSGRADETQYFGPGTRLLVL.

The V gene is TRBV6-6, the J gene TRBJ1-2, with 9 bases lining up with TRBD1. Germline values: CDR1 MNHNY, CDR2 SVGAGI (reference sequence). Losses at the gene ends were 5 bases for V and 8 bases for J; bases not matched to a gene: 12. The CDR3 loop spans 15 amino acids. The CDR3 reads CASSGLGQGSYGYTF. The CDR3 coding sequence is TGTGCCAGCAGTGGCCTGGGACAGGGAAGTTACGGCTACACCTTC.

The CDR3 region has the DNA TGCGCCAGCAGTGAGAGAAGAGTGACTAGCACAGATACGCAGTATTTT. Its translation is CASSERRVTSTDTQYF. This sequence joins TRBV10-1 and TRBJ2-3, with unresolved D. V was shortened by 2 bases and J by 0 bases, with 12 bases between the two germline ends. Germline V gene data show CDR1 as WNHNN and CDR2 as SYGVQD (reference sequence). This CDR3 is built from 16 residues.

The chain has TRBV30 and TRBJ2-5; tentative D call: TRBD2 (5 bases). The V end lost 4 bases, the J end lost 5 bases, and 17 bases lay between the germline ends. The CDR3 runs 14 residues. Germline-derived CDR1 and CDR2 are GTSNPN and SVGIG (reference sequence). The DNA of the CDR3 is TGTGCCTGGAACATTCTAGAGGGAACGGAGACCCAGTACTTC. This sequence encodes CAWNILEGTETQYF.

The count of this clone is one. CDR3 region: CASSTGGRNEKLFF. DNA of the CDR3: TGTGCCAGCAGTACTGGGGGCCGAAATGAAAAACTGTTTTTT. The chain has TRBV27 and TRBJ1-4; tentatively, D is TRBD1 (6 bases). The CDR3 runs 14 residues. In germline, CDR1 is MNHEY, CDR2 SMNVEV (reference sequence). The germline V and J ends were trimmed by 5 bases and 5 bases, with 12 bases remaining between them. Combining the CDR3 with reference TRBV27 and TRBJ1-4 gives the whole variable domain EAQVTQNPRYLITVTGKKLTVTCSQNMNHEYMSWYRQDPGLGLRQIYYSMNVEVTDKGDVPEGYKVSRKEKRNFPLILESPSPNQTSLYFCASSTGGRNEKLFFGSGTQLSVL.

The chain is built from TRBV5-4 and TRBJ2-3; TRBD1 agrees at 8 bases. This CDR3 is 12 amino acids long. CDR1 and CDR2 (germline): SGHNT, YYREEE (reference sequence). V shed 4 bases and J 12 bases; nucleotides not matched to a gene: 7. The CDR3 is CASSPSTGEQYF. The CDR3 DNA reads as TGTGCCAGCAGCCCCTCGACAGGGGAACAGTATTTT.

CDR3 sequence reads: CASSRPGTGQETQYF. Written as DNA, the CDR3 is TGTGCCAGCAGCCGGCCCGGGACAGGCCAAGAGACCCAGTACTTC. This sequence joins TRBV11-2 and TRBJ2-5; 8 nucleotides align to TRBD1. This CDR3 is built from 15 residues. The junction had 6 bases not matched to a gene; V was cut back by 5 bases and J by 1 base. Germline loops: CDR1 SGHAT, CDR2 FQNNGV.

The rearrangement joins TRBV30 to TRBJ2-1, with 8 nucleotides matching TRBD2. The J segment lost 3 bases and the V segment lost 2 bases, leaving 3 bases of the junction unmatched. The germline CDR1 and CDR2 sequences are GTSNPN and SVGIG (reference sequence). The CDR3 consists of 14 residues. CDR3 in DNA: TGTGCCTGGAGTCGGGGGGGCCGCTACAATGAGCAGTTCTTC. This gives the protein CAWSRGGRYNEQFF.

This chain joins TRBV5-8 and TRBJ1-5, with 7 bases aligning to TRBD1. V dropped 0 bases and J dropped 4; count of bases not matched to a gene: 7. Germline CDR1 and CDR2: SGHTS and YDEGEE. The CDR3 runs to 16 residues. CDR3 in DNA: TGTGCCAGCAGCTTGGGGGACAGAGAGGGTAATCAGCCCCAGCATTTT. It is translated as CASSLGDREGNQPQHF. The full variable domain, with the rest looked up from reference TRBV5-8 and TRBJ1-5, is EAGVTQSPTHLIKTRGQQATLRCSPISGHTSVYWYQQALGLGLQFLLWYDEGEERNRGNFPPRFSGRQFPNYSSELNVNALELEDSALYLCASSLGDREGNQPQHFGDGTRLSIL.

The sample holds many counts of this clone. The DNA of the CDR3 is TGTGCCAGCAGTGAGCTCGGGGGGGAGGACTCCTACGAGCAGTACTTC. Its protein is CASSELGGEDSYEQYF. The chain employs TRBV28 and TRBJ2-7; 8 nucleotides line up with TRBD2. Germline V CDR1 and CDR2: MDHEN, SYDVKM. The CDR3 has 16 amino acids. V shed 5 bases and J 0 bases; nucleotides not matched to a gene: 9.

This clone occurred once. CDR3 coding DNA: TGTGCTAGTGGCCCCCGTTGGAGGACAGAGACCCAGTACTTC. Translation gives CASGPRWRTETQYF. V is TRBV12-5 and J is TRBJ2-5, with D maybe TRBD2 (5 bases). CDR3 size: 14 residues. Germline loops: CDR1 LGHNT, CDR2 FRNRAP. V dropped 6 bases and J dropped 4 bases, with 15 bases sitting between them.

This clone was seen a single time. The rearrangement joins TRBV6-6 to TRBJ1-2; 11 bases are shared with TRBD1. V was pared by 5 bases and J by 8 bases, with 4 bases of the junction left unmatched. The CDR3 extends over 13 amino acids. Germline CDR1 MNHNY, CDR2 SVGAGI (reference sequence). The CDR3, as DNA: TGTGCCAGCAGTATCGGACAGGGGGCGGGCTACACCTTC. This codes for CASSIGQGAGYTF.

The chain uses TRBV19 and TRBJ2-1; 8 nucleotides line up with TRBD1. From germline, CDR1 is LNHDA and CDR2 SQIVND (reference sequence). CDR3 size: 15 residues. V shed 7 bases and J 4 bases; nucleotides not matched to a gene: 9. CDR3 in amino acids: CASTRSQGAYNEQFF. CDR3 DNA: TGTGCCAGTACTAGGTCTCAGGGGGCGTACAATGAGCAGTTCTTC.

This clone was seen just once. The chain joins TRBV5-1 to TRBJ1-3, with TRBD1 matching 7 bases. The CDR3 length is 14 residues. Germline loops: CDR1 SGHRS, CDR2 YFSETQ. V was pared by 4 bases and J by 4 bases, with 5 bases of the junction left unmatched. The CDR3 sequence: CASSAQTGGNTIYF. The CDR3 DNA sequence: TGCGCCAGCAGCGCCCAGACAGGGGGAAACACCATATATTTT. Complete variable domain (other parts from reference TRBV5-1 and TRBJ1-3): KAGVTQTPRYLIKTRGQQVTLSCSPISGHRSVSWYQQTPGQGLQFLFEYFSETQRNKGNFPGRFSGRQFSNSRSEMNVSTLELGDSALYLCASSAQTGGNTIYFGEGSWLTVV.

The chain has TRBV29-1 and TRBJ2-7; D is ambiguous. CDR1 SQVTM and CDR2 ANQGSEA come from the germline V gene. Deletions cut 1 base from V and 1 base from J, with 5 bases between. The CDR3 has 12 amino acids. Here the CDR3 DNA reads TGCAGCGTTGAAGTTCAATCCTACGAGCAGTACTTC. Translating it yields CSVEVQSYEQYF.

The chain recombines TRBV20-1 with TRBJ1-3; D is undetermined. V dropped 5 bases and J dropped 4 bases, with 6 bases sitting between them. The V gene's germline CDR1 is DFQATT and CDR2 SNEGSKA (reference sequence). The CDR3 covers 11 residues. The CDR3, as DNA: TGCAGTGCTCCCTTAGGAAACACCATATATTTT. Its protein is CSAPLGNTIYF.